The source of this TCR beta chain is a study of high-grade serous ovarian cancer treatment subgroups. The CDR3 has 12 amino acids. The V gene lost 6 bases and the J gene lost 9 bases, with 12 bases spanning the gap. CDR1 and CDR2 from the germline V gene are LNHDA and SQIVND (reference sequence). This clone was seen only a few times. Repertoires were generated with immunoSEQ multiplex PCR, while TCRdb's copy carries only in-frame clones and drops some. This table has 19,000 or so clones, about three quarters appearing once. The tumor samples were collected prior to definitive surgery or chemotherapy. The chain joins TRBV19 to TRBJ1-5; D might be TRBD1 (6 bases). What was sequenced was tumor tissue. The TCR sequence derives from a human donor with high-grade serous ovarian cancer. The CDR3 loop reads CASRGGQRPQHF. The CDR3 nucleotides read TGTGCCAGTAGAGGGGGGCAGCGGCCCCAGCATTTT.